This T cell receptor beta chain emerged from a study of cytotoxic CD8 clonotypes in ibrutinib-treated CLL. V lost 2 bases, J lost 4 bases, and 11 bases lay in between. CDR1 is SEHNR and CDR2 is FQNEAQ in the germline V gene (reference sequence). This CDR3 has 14 residues. This clone has only a few counts. Assay used: immunoSEQ multiplex PCR; TCRdb lists only in-frame clones, some missing. The data contain 250,000 to 350,000 clones, about 72% of them singletons. The sample was PBMCs, taken at disease progression, from a patient treated with ibrutinib. This receptor was identified in a human donor with chronic lymphocytic leukemia. V usage is TRBV7-9 and J usage is TRBJ1-2; D unresolved. CDR3 sequence: CASSLPVEGYGYTF. In nucleotides, the CDR3 is TGTGCCAGCAGCTTACCCGTCGAAGGCTATGGCTACACCTTC.